These 32 T cell receptor beta chains were sequenced from one sample in a study of blood T cells in healthy people across ages. The use of a sample-barcoded 5' primer and a J-beta primer mix characterized a second PCR of roughly 6 to 11 cycles. TCRdb itself ran the 5' RACE reads through MiXCR, one entry per CDR3 protein. The sample has about 1.7 million distinct CDR3 sequences, 28% seen once. Sequenced material: blood. These receptors were collected from a woman in her twenties or thirties in good health.

This clonotype has just a few counts. V and J are TRBV27 and TRBJ1-4; D is unresolved. The germline gives CDR1 MNHEY, CDR2 SMNVEV (reference sequence). Trimming took 7 bases from V and 6 from J, leaving 6 bases between them. This CDR3 is built from 11 residues. The CDR3 sequence is CASTPHEKLFF. CDR3 nucleotides: TGTGCCAGCACTCCCCATGAAAAACTGTTTTTT.

The J gene is TRBJ2-4, the V gene TRBV28; D might be TRBD1 (6 bases). This CDR3 region has 15 residues. CDR1 is MDHEN and CDR2 is SYDVKM in the germline V gene. V lost 6 bases and J lost 0, with 12 bases in between. The CDR3: CASSPWGQAKNIQYF. CDR3 DNA sequence: TGTGCCAGCAGCCCCTGGGGGCAAGCCAAAAACATTCAGTACTTC.

The V gene is TRBV18, the J gene TRBJ1-2, with D unclear. The germline V and J ends were trimmed by 3 bases and 7 bases, with 9 bases remaining between them. This CDR3 is built from 12 residues. Germline V gene sequence: CDR1 KGHSH, CDR2 LQKENI. The CDR3 DNA reads TGTGCCAGCTCACCGCGCGTTGGTGGCTACACCTTC. Its translation: CASSPRVGGYTF.

This clonotype was counted ten times or more. The CDR3 loop reads CASSLGSTQGQQFF. Written as DNA, the CDR3 is TGTGCCAGCAGCTTAGGGTCAACCCAGGGGCAACAGTTCTTC. This sequence joins TRBV7-9 and TRBJ2-1, with D tentatively TRBD1 (6 bases). V lost 1 base and J lost 13, with 17 bases in between. CDR1 and CDR2 from the germline V gene are SEHNR and FQNEAQ (reference sequence). CDR3 length equals 14 residues.

Here the CDR3 DNA reads TGTGCCAGCAGTTCGTTCGGGACAGGGGAGGAAAAACTGTTTTTT. Translating gives CASSSFGTGEEKLFF. This rearrangement joins TRBV27 to TRBJ1-4; TRBD1 matches 10 bases. The CDR3 is 15 amino acids. J lost 8 bases, V lost 4 bases, and 7 bases had no gene match. Germline CDR1 reads MNHEY; CDR2 reads SMNVEV (reference sequence).

Remarks on this clonotype: It may be a read error: a sequence one base away is much more abundant. The chain's CDR3 is CARSEAFTVYEQYF. In nucleotides, the CDR3 is TGTGCCAGAAGTGAAGCGTTTACAGTCTACGAGCAGTACTTC. The chain uses TRBV6-1 and TRBJ2-7, with D unresolved. CDR1 and CDR2 (germline): MNHNS, SASEGT. The CDR3 sequence is 14 residues long.

This clonotype was recorded a few times. This chain joins TRBV5-1 and TRBJ1-1, with D possibly matching TRBD1 (6 bases). The CDR3 extends over 13 amino acids. In germline, CDR1 is SGHRS, CDR2 YFSETQ. Deletions cut 4 bases from V and 2 bases from J, with 9 bases between. The DNA for the CDR3 is TGCGCCAGCAGCACACAGGGAAACACTGAAGCTTTCTTT. Translating gives CASSTQGNTEAFF.

This chain connects TRBV20-1 to TRBJ2-3, with a weak D call TRBD2 (6 bases). Per germline, CDR1 DFQATT and CDR2 SNEGSKA (reference sequence). The CDR3 covers 14 residues. Between the trimmed V and J ends, which lost 5 bases and 5 bases, there was a span of 17 bases. The DNA of the CDR3 is TGCAGTGCTGCCTCCCGCTCGCGGGGAGATACGCAGTATTTT. This translates into CSAASRSRGDTQYF.

The chain employs TRBV18 and TRBJ2-7; D ambiguous. Germline assignment: CDR1 KGHSH and CDR2 LQKENI. Trimming cost V 0 bases and J 4 bases, with 16 bases left between them. The CDR3 loop spans 16 amino acids. The CDR3: CASSPPSFASSYEQYF. The CDR3 region has the DNA TGTGCCAGCTCACCACCGTCGTTTGCTAGTTCTTACGAGCAGTACTTC.

To note about this clonotype: The final CDR3 position lacks the conserved phenylalanine or tryptophan, pointing to a likely read error. The limits of the CDR3 on the DNA are not certain, so only TCRdb's listed CDR3 is given. The chain couples TRBV10-3 to TRBJ2-5; the D call in the table, TRBD1, was not verified against the DNA. The CDR3 is made up of 16 amino acids, end residues included. Germline lookup yields CDR1 ENHRY and CDR2 SYGVKD. CDR3 in amino acids: CAISENDRGDGYTFGS.

Only a few counts were recorded for this clonotype. The chain joins TRBV2 to TRBJ2-5; D may match TRBD1 or TRBD2 (5 bases each). The germline gives CDR1 SNHLY, CDR2 FYNNEI. The V end lost 8 bases, the J end lost 5 bases, and 9 bases lay between the germline ends. This CDR3 comprises 11 residues. The CDR3 nucleotides are TGTGCCAGCCGGGACGGGGAGACCCAGTACTTC. The encoded protein is CASRDGETQYF.

This chain joins TRBV19 and TRBJ1-4, with 10 bases that match TRBD1. The CDR3 covers 18 residues. J was trimmed by 7 bases and V by 5 bases; bases with no gene match: 16. CDR1 LNHDA and CDR2 SQIVND come from the germline V gene (reference sequence). As DNA, the CDR3 is TGTGCCAGTAGTTCCACCGGGACAGGGGTATATTCTACTGAAAAACTGTTTTTT. This gives the protein CASSSTGTGVYSTEKLFF.

The CDR3 reads CASTRSSAQETQYF. For the CDR3, the DNA is TGTGCCAGCACCCGATCGTCAGCCCAAGAGACCCAGTACTTC. The J gene is TRBJ2-5, the V gene TRBV6-4; D is unclear. Germline CDR1 reads MRHNA; CDR2 reads SNTAGT. V was clipped by 7 bases and J by 1 base, with 13 bases between them. The CDR3 sequence is 14 residues long.

The V call is TRBV7-2, the J call TRBJ1-1, with unresolved D. V shed 2 bases and J shed 5 bases, with 12 bases lying between them. Germline loops: CDR1 SGHTA, CDR2 FQGNSA. There are 14 residues in the CDR3. In DNA, the CDR3 is TGTGCCAGCAGCTTAACTGGGTTTAGAACTGAAGCTTTCTTT. As protein: CASSLTGFRTEAFF.

In this sample, this clonotype turned up a few times. The rearrangement joins TRBV27 to TRBJ1-4; D not certain. CDR1 is MNHEY, CDR2 SMNVEV, per germline (reference sequence). This CDR3 is built from 13 residues. The germline V and J ends were trimmed by 5 bases and 11 bases, with 15 bases remaining between them. The CDR3, as DNA: TGTGCCAGCAGTCTTGGCTCGCGGAATAAACTGTTTTTT. Amino acid sequence: CASSLGSRNKLFF.

This clonotype was seen at least ten times. The chain recombines TRBV20-1 with TRBJ2-7; D remains unclear. Germline lookup yields CDR1 DFQATT and CDR2 SNEGSKA (reference sequence). V lost 4 bases and J lost 5, with 15 bases in between. This CDR3 has 13 amino acids. The CDR3, as DNA: TGCAGTGCTATTGTTCCTTCTCAGGACGAGCAGTACTTC. Protein sequence: CSAIVPSQDEQYF.

This clonotype was recorded once. Here the CDR3 reads CAWKGVSSYNEQFF. CDR3 sequence (DNA): TGTGCCTGGAAGGGAGTGAGCTCCTACAATGAGCAGTTCTTC. The chain uses TRBV30 and TRBJ2-1; D may be TRBD2 (5 bases). CDR3 length: 14 residues. V lost 4 bases and J 0 bases, leaving 10 bases between the germline ends. The V gene's germline CDR1 is GTSNPN and CDR2 SVGIG (reference sequence). The entire variable domain, with the rest obtained from reference TRBV30 and TRBJ2-1, is as follows: SQTIHQWPATLVQPVGSPLSLECTVEGTSNPNLYWYRQAAGRGLQLLFYSVGIGQISSEVPQNLSASRPQDRQFILSSKKLLLSDSGFYLCAWKGVSSYNEQFFGPGTRLTVL.

The J gene is TRBJ2-7, the V gene TRBV5-1; D perhaps matches TRBD1 (6 bases). The CDR3 spans 13 residues. The germline V and J ends were trimmed by 5 bases and 5 bases, with 14 bases remaining between them. The germline V gene has CDR1 SGHRS and CDR2 YFSETQ. CDR3 in amino acids: CASRDSNRDEQYF. The CDR3 DNA is TGCGCCAGCAGGGATTCGAACAGGGACGAGCAGTACTTC.

The chain uses TRBV5-1 and TRBJ2-3; 7 bases match TRBD2. Per germline, CDR1 SGHRS and CDR2 YFSETQ. Unmatched junction bases numbered 5, after V lost 1 base and J lost 0 bases. The CDR3 extends over 16 amino acids. The CDR3 spells CASSLSGTFSTDTQYF. The CDR3 DNA reads as TGCGCCAGCAGCTTGAGCGGGACTTTTAGCACAGATACGCAGTATTTT.

This clonotype was counted a single time. This sequence joins TRBV12-3 or TRBV12-4 and TRBJ1-1; D not resolved. This CDR3 is built from 14 residues. The germline V and J ends were trimmed by 3 bases and 1 base, with 9 bases remaining between them. This CDR3 reads CASSLTMRNTEAFF. CDR3 coding DNA: TGTGCCAGCAGTTTGACGATGCGGAACACTGAAGCTTTCTTT.

This clonotype was seen many times. The V gene is TRBV7-2, the J gene TRBJ2-7; D possibly matches TRBD1 or TRBD2 (5 bases each). Germline V gives CDR1 SGHTA, CDR2 FQGNSA. V was cut by 4 bases and J by 3 bases, with 13 bases left in between. The CDR3 has 14 residues. CDR3 amino acids: CASSSGTHNYEQYF. The CDR3 DNA follows: TGTGCCAGCAGCTCCGGGACGCACAACTACGAGCAGTACTTC.

The J gene is TRBJ1-2, the V gene TRBV2; no reliable D call. V was pared by 1 base and J by 4 bases, with 10 bases between. CDR3 length equals 14 residues. Germline loops: CDR1 SNHLY, CDR2 FYNNEI. The CDR3 nucleotides read TGTGCCAGCAGTGAAGAAGCTGGGTCCTATGGCTACACCTTC. It codes for CASSEEAGSYGYTF.

V is TRBV12-3 or TRBV12-4 and J is TRBJ2-6; D remains ambiguous. This CDR3 has 15 residues. The V and J ends lost 6 bases and 0 bases respectively, with 9 bases between them. The CDR3 region is CASSKPNSGANVLTF. CDR3 coding DNA: TGTGCCAGCAGCAAACCGAACTCTGGGGCCAACGTCCTGACTTTC.

This chain joins TRBV20-1 and TRBJ2-7; D is unclear. V was pared by 5 bases and J by 3 bases, with 8 bases between. The CDR3 is 11 residues long. Germline CDR1 DFQATT, CDR2 SNEGSKA (reference sequence). The CDR3 DNA sequence: TGCAGTGCTCCGAAGGACTACGAGCAGTACTTC. Its translation is CSAPKDYEQYF.

This chain connects TRBV3-1 to TRBJ1-2, with unresolved D. V lost 3 bases, J lost 3 bases, and 11 bases lay in between. The V gene's germline CDR1 is LGHDT and CDR2 YNNKEL (reference sequence). CDR3 length equals 14 residues. The CDR3 reads CASSHGKQHYGYTF. The CDR3 DNA sequence: TGTGCCAGCAGCCACGGGAAACAGCACTATGGCTACACCTTC.

The chain has TRBV27 and TRBJ2-1; D possibly corresponds to TRBD2 (6 bases). The V and J ends lost 5 bases and 7 bases respectively, with 12 bases between them. The CDR3 is 13 residues long. Germline V gene lookup returns CDR1 MNHEY and CDR2 SMNVEV (reference sequence). This chain's CDR3 is CASSKGGGNEQFF. Written as DNA, the CDR3 is TGTGCCAGCAGTAAAGGTGGGGGGAATGAGCAGTTCTTC.

This clonotype was observed a handful of times. The chain uses TRBV5-1 and TRBJ2-7, with no clear D. Per the germline V gene, CDR1 is SGHRS and CDR2 is YFSETQ. Trimming stripped 2 bases from V and 0 bases from J, with 6 bases between. This CDR3 has 13 amino acids. CDR3 DNA: TGCGCCAGCAGCTTCCCAGACTCCTACGAGCAGTACTTC. Protein: CASSFPDSYEQYF.

This clonotype was seen a few times. V gene TRBV5-5 combines with J gene TRBJ1-6; no firm D call. Trimming cost V 1 base and J 2 bases, with 10 bases left between them. The CDR3 contains 16 residues. Germline-derived CDR1 and CDR2 are SGHKS and YYEKEE (reference sequence). The CDR3 DNA sequence: TGTGCCAGCAGCTTGTATGACTTACCCTATAATTCACCCCTCCACTTT. Encoded protein: CASSLYDLPYNSPLHF.

The CDR3: CASSSRTSLDTQYF. CDR3 coding DNA: TGCGCCAGCAGCTCCCGGACTAGCTTGGATACGCAGTATTTT. The chain couples TRBV5-1 to TRBJ2-3; 8 bases map to TRBD2. The V and J ends lost 3 bases and 6 bases, in that order; junction bases with no gene match: 6. Germline V gives CDR1 SGHRS, CDR2 YFSETQ. There are 14 residues in the CDR3.

Only a few counts were recorded for this clonotype. The gene calls are TRBV4-1 and TRBJ2-1; D is unresolved. The CDR3 totals 14 residues. The germline CDR1 and CDR2 sequences are MGHRA and YSYEKL. Between the trimmed V and J ends, which lost 1 base and 3 bases, there was a span of 7 bases. The CDR3 spells CASSQVYGYNEQFF. CDR3 nucleotides: TGCGCCAGCAGCCAAGTATACGGCTACAATGAGCAGTTCTTC.

This chain connects TRBV20-1 to TRBJ1-2; unclear D gene. Germline-derived CDR1 and CDR2 are DFQATT and SNEGSKA (reference sequence). This CDR3 spans 12 amino acids. The CDR3 DNA is TGCAGGGCACGACTGGCTAACTATGGCTACACCTTC. Protein sequence: CRARLANYGYTF.

This clonotype was counted between two and nine times. The chain uses TRBV27 and TRBJ1-1; D ambiguous. This CDR3 comprises 15 residues. The ends were cut back, 6 bases at V and 3 bases at J, with 17 bases in the middle. CDR1 and CDR2 (germline): MNHEY, SMNVEV (reference sequence). The CDR3 DNA reads as TGTGCCAGCAGACAATCGGACGCCTCGGACACTGAAGCTTTCTTT. Translated: CASRQSDASDTEAFF.